These T cell receptor beta chains were read from a single sample in a study of cytotoxic CD8 clonotypes in ibrutinib-treated CLL. The protocol was immunoSEQ multiplex PCR, while the TCRdb copy is restricted to in-frame clones and leaves out a portion. The repertoire holds about 30,000 clones, with approximately 54% as singletons. Sequenced material: PBMCs, taken before ibrutinib treatment. These receptors came from a human donor with chronic lymphocytic leukemia. Each CDR3 is given with its conserved first and last residue. Fields, in order: V gene, clone size, D gene, J gene, CDR3 length, CDR3 DNA, CDR3 protein. A D gene is named only where the DNA matches it firmly. Clone size is given for some rows only: seen once, a few or many times, or a class if the clone is expanded.

>TRBV29-1|-|-|TRBJ2-1|11
TGCAGCGTTGGTCGCATCAATGAGCAGTTCTTC
CSVGRINEQFF
>TRBV29-1|-|TRBD1|TRBJ2-3|11
TGCAGCACGGACAGGGCAGATACGCAGTATTTT
CSTDRADTQYF
>TRBV10-3|-|-|TRBJ1-2|16
TGTGCCATCAGTGAGTCGCACATCGGATTACTCGATGGCTACACCTTC
CAISESHIGLLDGYTF
>TRBV14|-|TRBD1|TRBJ2-3|15
TGTGCCAGCAGCCACTTCGGGACAGGGGGCCATACGCAGTATTTT
CASSHFGTGGHTQYF
>TRBV25-1|-|-|TRBJ1-1|16
TGTGCCAGCAGTGAACTATCCCAGGGAGGGGACACTGAAGCTTTCTTT
CASSELSQGGDTEAFF
>TRBV15|-|TRBD2|TRBJ2-1|15
TGTGCCACCAGCAGGGTAGCGGGAATATACAATGAGCAGTTCTTC
CATSRVAGIYNEQFF
>TRBV11-2|-|TRBD1|TRBJ2-7|14
TGTGCCAGCAGCTCCGGGACAGGGGAGGGCGAGCAGTACTTC
CASSSGTGEGEQYF
>TRBV5-6|-|-|TRBJ2-5|14
TGTGCCAGCAGCCCCCAAGGCTTAGGGGAGACCCAGTACTTC
CASSPQGLGETQYF
>TRBV2|-|-|TRBJ2-7|10
TGTGCCAGCAGTGAGTACGAGCAGTACTTC
CASSEYEQYF
>TRBV7-9|-|-|TRBJ1-3|14
TGTGCCAGCAGCCTAACAGATCGGGGAAACACCATATATTTT
CASSLTDRGNTIYF
>TRBV19|-|TRBD2|TRBJ2-7|17
TGTGCCAGTAGTATAGCGAGACCAACTAGCGGGAGGCCCGAGCAGTACTTC
CASSIARPTSGRPEQYF
>TRBV4-3|few|-|TRBJ2-7|19
TGCGCCAGCAGCCAAGATTTGGGCAGGGGACGGAGTACCAGGTACGAGCAGTACTTC
CASSQDLGRGRSTRYEQYF
>TRBV7-9|-|-|TRBJ2-7|11
TGTGCCAGCAGCTTAGCGCTCGAGCAGTACTTC
CASSLALEQYF
>TRBV7-9|-|-|TRBJ1-1|13
TGTGCCAGCATCACCGGTGGGGCCACTGAAGCTTTCTTT
CASITGGATEAFF
>TRBV4-1|-|TRBD2|TRBJ2-2|17
TGCGCCAGCAGCCGCATAGCCGGGACTAAAAACACCGGGGAGCTGTTTTTT
CASSRIAGTKNTGELFF
>TRBV7-9|-|-|TRBJ1-1|17
TGTGCCAGCAGCCCCGGCCGACCCCCTCTTCTGAACACTGAAGCTTTCTTT
CASSPGRPPLLNTEAFF
>TRBV10-3|-|-|TRBJ2-1|13
TGTGCCATCAGTACGGACCAACCGGGTGAGCAGTTCTTC
CAISTDQPGEQFF
>TRBV5-8|-|TRBD2|TRBJ2-1|15
TGTGCCAGCAGCTCTGGACTAGCGGTCTACAATGAGCAGTTCTTC
CASSSGLAVYNEQFF
>TRBV27|-|TRBD2|TRBJ2-2|15
TGTGCCAGCAGCCCTAACCTAGCGGGTCCCGGGGAGCTGTTTTTT
CASSPNLAGPGELFF
>TRBV7-9|few|-|TRBJ1-2|15
TGTGCCAGCAGCTTAGTATCCAGGGACTTCTATGGCTACACCTTC
CASSLVSRDFYGYTF
>TRBV5-1|medium-sized|-|TRBJ1-3|16
TGCGCCAGCAGCTTGGAAGGGGGAAACTCTGGAAACACCATATATTTT
CASSLEGGNSGNTIYF
>TRBV28|-|-|TRBJ2-7|12
TGTGCCAGCAGTTTACTCTTAAACGAGCAGTACTTC
CASSLLLNEQYF
>TRBV7-9|-|-|TRBJ2-3|15
TGTGCCAGCAGCCCCCGGGGAGGAGGCACAGATACGCAGTATTTT
CASSPRGGGTDTQYF
>TRBV2|-|-|TRBJ2-3|16
TGTGCCAGCAGGCTACGGGGCTTAACCTCCACAGATACGCAGTATTTT
CASRLRGLTSTDTQYF
>TRBV5-1|-|TRBD2|TRBJ2-3|15
TGCGCCAGCAGCCATAGCGGGGCCAACACAGATACGCAGTATTTT
CASSHSGANTDTQYF
>TRBV5-1|-|TRBD1|TRBJ2-7|14
TGCGCCAGCAGCGCGGCACAGGGGGGCTACGAGCAGTACTTC
CASSAAQGGYEQYF
>TRBV4-2|-|-|TRBJ2-2|14
TGTGCCAGCACCCGGGACACTAACACCGGGGAGCTGTTTTTT
CASTRDTNTGELFF
>TRBV5-4|few|-|TRBJ1-4|14
TGTGCCAGCAGCTTCTCTGGGGGGAATGAAAAACTGTTTTTT
CASSFSGGNEKLFF
>TRBV10-3|-|-|TRBJ2-3|14
TGTGCCATCAGTGGAAGGGGGGAGACAGATACGCAGTATTTT
CAISGRGETDTQYF
>TRBV10-2|-|-|TRBJ2-7|13
TGCGCCAGCAGTGTTGCGAGAAGCTACGAGCAGTACTTC
CASSVARSYEQYF
>TRBV28|-|-|TRBJ1-2|14
TGTGCCAGCAGTTTTCAGGGCGTCGACTATGGCTACACCTTC
CASSFQGVDYGYTF
>TRBV19|few|TRBD1|TRBJ1-4|16
TGTGCCTCCTATCCCACTCTGGACAGGGCTAATGAAAAACTGTTTTTT
CASYPTLDRANEKLFF
>TRBV7-3|-|-|TRBJ2-2|11
TGTGCCAGCAGCTTGGTCGGGGAGCTGTTTTTT
CASSLVGELFF
>TRBV27|-|-|TRBJ2-7|18
TGTGCCAGCAGTTTAGGTCCCATCCGGACAACCCAAACCTACGAGCAGTACTTC
CASSLGPIRTTQTYEQYF
>TRBV7-8|few|-|TRBJ1-3|14
TGTGCCAGCAGCTTAGCAATTTCTGGAAACACCATATATTTT
CASSLAISGNTIYF
>TRBV5-6|-|-|TRBJ1-2|15
TGTGCCAGCAGCTTGGCCGGACCAGGCGACTATGGCTACACCTTC
CASSLAGPGDYGYTF
>TRBV6-5|few|-|TRBJ2-7|15
TGTGCCAGCAGTTATACCGGGATGGGGCGTGTACGGCAGTACTTC
CASSYTGMGRVRQYF
>TRBV7-2|-|-|TRBJ2-2|12
TGTGCCAGCAGCTTGTACCACGGGGAGCTGTTTTTT
CASSLYHGELFF
>TRBV10-3|-|-|TRBJ1-4|13
TGTGCCATCAGTGAGACCGGGCTCAAGGAGGTGTTTTTT
CAISETGLKEVFF
>TRBV6-5|-|-|TRBJ1-2|13
TGTGCCAGCAGTTACTCTCCCGCCGGAACGGGAACCTTC
CASSYSPAGTGTF
>TRBV7-9|-|-|TRBJ1-5|13
TGTGCCAGCAGCTTAGATCCGGATCAGCCCCAGCATTTT
CASSLDPDQPQHF
>TRBV18|-|TRBD1|TRBJ1-4|19
TGTGCCAGCTCACCAAGGGGGCTGAACCGCGATACCCCTAATGAAAAACTGTTTTTT
CASSPRGLNRDTPNEKLFF
>TRBV5-1|-|TRBD2|TRBJ2-7|15
TGCGCCAGCACCAGGGTGGGGGGGATCGGCTACGAGCAGTACTTC
CASTRVGGIGYEQYF
>TRBV7-9|-|-|TRBJ1-3|16
TGTGCCAGCAGCTTAGGTCGGGGGAGCTCTGGAAACACCATATATTTT
CASSLGRGSSGNTIYF
>TRBV2|-|TRBD1|TRBJ1-2|14
TGTGCCAGCAGCGTTAATCCGACAGGGCCAGGCTACACCTTC
CASSVNPTGPGYTF
>TRBV4-1|-|-|TRBJ2-4|16
TGCGCCAGCAGCCAAGAGGACAATTGGAAAAAAAACATTCAGTACTTC
CASSQEDNWKKNIQYF
>TRBV18|-|-|TRBJ1-1|14
TGTGCCAGCTCACCGAGAGGGGTGAGAACTGAAGCTTTCTTT
CASSPRGVRTEAFF
>TRBV5-1|-|-|TRBJ2-2|14
TGCGCCAGCAAACTAACACCGGACACCGGGGAGCTGTTTTTT
CASKLTPDTGELFF
>TRBV5-1|-|-|TRBJ2-1|15
TGCGCCAGCAGCGAGAAGGGGAGCTCCTACAATGAGCAGTTCTTC
CASSEKGSSYNEQFF
>TRBV4-1|once|-|TRBJ2-2|16
TGCGCCAGCAACAGTGGTGCGGGGGCAACCACCGGGGAGCTGTTTTTT
CASNSGAGATTGELFF
>TRBV11-3|once|-|TRBJ2-5|15
TGTGCCAGCAGCTTAGCGGGGACGGGGAAGGAGACCCAGTACTTC
CASSLAGTGKETQYF
>TRBV7-9|few|-|TRBJ1-2|15
TGTGCCAGCAGCTCTACCCGGCCGGAGGCCTATGGCTACACCTTC
CASSSTRPEAYGYTF
>TRBV6-6|-|-|TRBJ1-2|14
TGTGCCATCGTAAGGGATGGGGTTGGCTATGGCTACACCTTC
CAIVRDGVGYGYTF
>TRBV27|-|-|TRBJ2-7|15
TGTGCCAGCAGTTTATCGCCGACGGTTACCTACGAGCAGTACTTC
CASSLSPTVTYEQYF
>TRBV29-1|-|-|TRBJ1-2|12
TGCAGCGTTGACCCAGGGAACTATGGCTACACCTTC
CSVDPGNYGYTF
>TRBV21-1|-|-|TRBJ1-2|15
TGTGCCAGCAGCAATAGGACAGGGGTGTGCTATGGCTACACCTTC
CASSNRTGVCYGYTF
>TRBV4-1|-|TRBD1|TRBJ1-2|16
TGCGCCAGCAGCCAACTTAGGACAGGGGGGGGCTATGGCTACACCTTC
CASSQLRTGGGYGYTF
>TRBV7-9|few|-|TRBJ1-4|13
TGTGCCAGCAGCTTAGCAGCGGGAGAAAAACTGTTTTTT
CASSLAAGEKLFF